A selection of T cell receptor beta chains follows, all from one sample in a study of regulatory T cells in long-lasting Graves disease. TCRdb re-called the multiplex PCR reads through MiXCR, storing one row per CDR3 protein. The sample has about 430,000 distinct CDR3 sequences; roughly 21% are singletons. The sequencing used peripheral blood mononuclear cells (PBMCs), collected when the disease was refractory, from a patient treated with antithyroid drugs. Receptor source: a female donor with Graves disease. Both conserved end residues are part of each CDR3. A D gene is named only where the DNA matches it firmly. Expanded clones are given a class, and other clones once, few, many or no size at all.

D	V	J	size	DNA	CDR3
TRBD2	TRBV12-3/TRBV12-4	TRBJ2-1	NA	TGTGCCAGCAGTCACAGCGGGAGAGTATACAATGAGCAGTTCTTC	CASSHSGRVYNEQFF
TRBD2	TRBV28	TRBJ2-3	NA	TGTGCCAGCAGTCCGATACTAGCGGGAGGGACTAGCACAGATACGCAGTATTTT	CASSPILAGGTSTDTQYF
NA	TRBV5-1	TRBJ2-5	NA	TGCGCCAGCCTCGACCAAGAGACCCAGTACTTC	CASLDQETQYF
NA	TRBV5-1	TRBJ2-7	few	TGCGCCAGCAGCTTCGAGGGCAAGCCGGACGAGCAGTACTTC	CASSFEGKPDEQYF
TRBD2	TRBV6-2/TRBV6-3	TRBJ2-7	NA	TGTGCCAGCAGGGGACTAGGGTCTGACGAGCAGTACTTC	CASRGLGSDEQYF
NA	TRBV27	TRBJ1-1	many	TGTGCCAGCAGTCCAGGACACACTGAAGCTTTCTTT	CASSPGHTEAFF
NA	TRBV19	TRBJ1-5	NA	TGTGCCAGTAGTGTATCCCATAGCAATCAGCCCCAGCATTTT	CASSVSHSNQPQHF
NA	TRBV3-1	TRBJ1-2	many	TGTGCCAGCAGCCGGAGGACCCTAGATGGCTACACCTTC	CASSRRTLDGYTF
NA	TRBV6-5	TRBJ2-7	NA	TGTGCCAGCAGTTACCTACCATTCGAGCAGTACTTC	CASSYLPFEQYF
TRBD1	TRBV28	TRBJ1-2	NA	TGTGCCAGCAGTCAACCCGGGACAGGGTATGGCTACACCTTC	CASSQPGTGYGYTF
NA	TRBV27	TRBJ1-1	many	TGTGCCAGCAGTTTATGGGGGGTGAACACTGAAGCTTTCTTT	CASSLWGVNTEAFF
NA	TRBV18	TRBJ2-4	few	TGTGCCAGCTCACCAGAGGGTATCGCTTCCACCTTGAACATTCAGTACTTC	CASSPEGIASTLNIQYF
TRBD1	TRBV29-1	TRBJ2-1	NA	TGTAGCGTGGGACAGGGTCTAACCTACAATGAGCAGTTCTTC	CSVGQGLTYNEQFF
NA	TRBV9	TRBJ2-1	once	TGTGCCAGCAGCTCACCGACTAGTATAGGCCCCAATGAGCAGTTCTTC	CASSSPTSIGPNEQFF
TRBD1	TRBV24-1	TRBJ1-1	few	TGTGCCACCAGTCCGGGACAGGGAAAGTATAAAGCTTTCTTT	CATSPGQGKYKAFF
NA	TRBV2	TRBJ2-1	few	TGTGCCAGCAGGGGAGGACCCCAAGGCGAGCAGTTCTTC	CASRGGPQGEQFF
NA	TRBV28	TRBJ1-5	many	TGTGCCAGCAGGACTCAGGGTGGGAATCAGCCCCAGCATTTT	CASRTQGGNQPQHF
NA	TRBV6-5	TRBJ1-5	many	TGTGCCAGCAGTTCCCCAGGACAGATTCGGCAGCCCCAGCATTTT	CASSSPGQIRQPQHF
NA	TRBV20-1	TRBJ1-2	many	TGCAGTGCTAGATCACAGGGCGTCTGGGGCTACACCTTC	CSARSQGVWGYTF
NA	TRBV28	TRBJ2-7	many	TGTGCCAGCAGCCCCGGGAGAGTGAGTTACGAGCAGTACTTC	CASSPGRVSYEQYF
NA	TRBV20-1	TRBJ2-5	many	TGCAGTGCCAGTGCCAGGGCGGGACCGGGTGAGACCCAGTACTTC	CSASARAGPGETQYF
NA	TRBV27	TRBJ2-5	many	TGTGCCAGCAGCCTCCGCTGGGGGGTAGCGGAAGAGACCCAGTACTTC	CASSLRWGVAEETQYF
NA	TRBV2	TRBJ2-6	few	TGTGCCAGCACCGACAGGTCAGCTGGGGCCAACGTCCTGACTTTC	CASTDRSAGANVLTF
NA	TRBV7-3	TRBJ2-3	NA	TGTGCCAGCAGCTTAGGAGGGTACGGCACAGATACGCAGTATTTT	CASSLGGYGTDTQYF
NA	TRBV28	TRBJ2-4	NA	TGTGCCAGCAGTCCGGACTTAGCCAAAAACATTCAGTACTTC	CASSPDLAKNIQYF
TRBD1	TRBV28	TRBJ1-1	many	TGTGCCAGCAGTTTACGGACAGGGCTCAAGGCTGAAGCTTTCTTT	CASSLRTGLKAEAFF
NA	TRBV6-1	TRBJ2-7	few	TGTGCCAGCAGCCCCACTCCAGGACAACTCTACGAGCAGTACTTC	CASSPTPGQLYEQYF
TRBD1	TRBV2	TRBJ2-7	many	TGTGCCAGTAGAGGACAGGGGACCGCCTACGAGCAGTACTTC	CASRGQGTAYEQYF
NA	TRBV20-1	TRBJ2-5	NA	TGCAGTGCTAACTTATGGTACCAAGAGACCCAGTACTTC	CSANLWYQETQYF
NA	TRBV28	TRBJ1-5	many	TGTGCCAGCAGCTTTGGAGGGGTAAATAGCAATCAGCCCCAGCATTTT	CASSFGGVNSNQPQHF
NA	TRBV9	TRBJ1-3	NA	TGTGCCAGCAGCGGGGGGGCCCTCTCTGGAAACACCATATATTTT	CASSGGALSGNTIYF
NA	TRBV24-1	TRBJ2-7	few	TGTGCCACCAGTGTACACGAGCAGTACTTC	CATSVHEQYF
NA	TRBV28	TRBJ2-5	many	TGTGCCAGCAGTAAAGAACTACTATCTCCTGGGGAGACCCAGTACTTC	CASSKELLSPGETQYF
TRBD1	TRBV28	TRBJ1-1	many	TGTGCCAGCCCTCCGGGACAGGGGGCGCGAGTGTACGGGCAAGCTTTCTTT	CASPPGQGARVYGQAFF
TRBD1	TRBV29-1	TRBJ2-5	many	TGCAGCGCCTCGGGACAGGGACCCCAAGAGACCCAGTACTTC	CSASGQGPQETQYF
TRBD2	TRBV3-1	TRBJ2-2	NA	TGTGCCAGCAGCCAGGTTAGGCGGGAGGGCGGCACCGGGGAGCTGTTTTTT	CASSQVRREGGTGELFF
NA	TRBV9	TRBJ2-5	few	TGTGCCAGCAGCGGCCGGGACAACCAAGAGACCCAGTACTTC	CASSGRDNQETQYF
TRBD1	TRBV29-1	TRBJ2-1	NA	TGCAGCGTTGGCGCCCGACAGGGCAATGAGCAGTTCTTC	CSVGARQGNEQFF
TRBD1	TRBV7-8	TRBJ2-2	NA	TGTGCCAGCAGCCCACGAGGGACAGTCAACACCGGGGAGCTGTTTTTT	CASSPRGTVNTGELFF
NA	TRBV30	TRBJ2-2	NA	TGTGCCTGGATTCCCGGGCCATACACCGGGGAGCTGTTTTTT	CAWIPGPYTGELFF
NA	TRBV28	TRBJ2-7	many	TGTGCCAGCAGTTCATCAGAGGAGGGGAACGAGCAGTACTTC	CASSSSEEGNEQYF
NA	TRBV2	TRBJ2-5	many	TGTGCCAGCAGGGGGGAGCAAGAGACCCAGTACTTC	CASRGEQETQYF
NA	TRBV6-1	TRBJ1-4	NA	TGTGCCAGCAGTCCCTCCCCGGGATCCACACATGAAAAACTGTTTTTT	CASSPSPGSTHEKLFF
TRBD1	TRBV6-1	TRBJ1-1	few	TGTGCCAGCAGTACCTATCGGACAGGCCTGAACACTGAAGCTTTCTTT	CASSTYRTGLNTEAFF
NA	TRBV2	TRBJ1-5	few	TGTGCCAGCAGTGAAGCGGCGTGGGGGGGGGACCAGCCCCAGCATTTT	CASSEAAWGGDQPQHF
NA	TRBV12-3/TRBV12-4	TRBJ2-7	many	TGTGCCAGCAGCTTAACATACTACGAGCAGTACTTC	CASSLTYYEQYF
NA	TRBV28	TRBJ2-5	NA	TGTGCCAGCAGTTTACTGTTAGGGGATTTTCCAGAGACCCAGTACTTC	CASSLLLGDFPETQYF
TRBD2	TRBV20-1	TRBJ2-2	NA	TGCAGTGCTAGAGATATAGCGGGAGTTGACACCGGGGAGCTGTTTTTT	CSARDIAGVDTGELFF
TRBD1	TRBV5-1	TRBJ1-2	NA	TGCGCCAGCAGCTTGGGGACCAGGGGATCGGGACAGGGTTTTGGAGGCTACACCTTC	CASSLGTRGSGQGFGGYTF
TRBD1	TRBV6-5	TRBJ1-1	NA	TGTGCCAGCAGTTTGGGACAGGGAGGCCTCATGAACACTGAAGCTTTCTTT	CASSLGQGGLMNTEAFF
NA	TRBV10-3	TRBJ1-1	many	TGTGCCATCAGCGCGGGGGTGAACACTGAAGCTTTCTTT	CAISAGVNTEAFF
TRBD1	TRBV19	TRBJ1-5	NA	TGTGCCAGTACCCCGGGACAGGGTGGCTATAGCAATCAGCCCCAGCATTTT	CASTPGQGGYSNQPQHF